This T cell receptor beta chain stems from a study of blood T cells in healthy people across ages. Findings and caveats of the study: A greater number of naive CD4+ cells and higher diversity distinguished long-lived donors from aged donors. Nothing was known about donor CMV status, and this possibly confounded expanded clonotype changes.

PCR was performed a second time for 7 to 11 cycles using a sample-barcoded 5' primer and a J-beta primer mix. TCRdb reprocessed the 5' RACE reads with MiXCR, giving one entry per CDR3 protein. The sample contains around 820,000 distinct CDR3 sequences, 20% to 30% of which appear only once. This clonotype showed up just a few times. No antigen is known for it. This CDR3 spans 17 amino acids. Germline lookup yields CDR1 SEHNR and CDR2 FQNEAQ (reference sequence). Trimming pared 5 bases from V and 3 bases from J, leaving 20 bases between. These data were likewise used in another study, on T cells of mothers and their children. As reported in that work: Reads obtained per mother exceeded 8 million TCR beta CDR3 reads, with several million obtained per child.

The chain uses TRBV7-9 and TRBJ2-1; weak D call: TRBD1 (6 bases). This sequence was found in a boy aged 10-17 years in good health. Material for sequencing was blood. CDR3 in DNA: TGTGCCAGCAGCAGAGGGGTCTTGGACAGATACTACAATGAGCAGTTCTTC. Protein sequence: CASSRGVLDRYYNEQFF.